These 14 T cell receptor beta chains originate from one sample sequenced in a study of T cell responses to AZD1222 COVID-19 vaccine. Sequencing used immunoSEQ multiplex PCR; TCRdb keeps in-frame clones, though not all of them. Of about 120,000 clones listed, around 85% are singletons. Sample: peripheral blood, taken on day 0 of AZD1222 vaccination. The receptors shown here come from an adult in good health.

V gene TRBV4-1 combines with J gene TRBJ2-4, with 8 bases aligning to TRBD2. V lost 0 bases to trimming and J lost 2 bases; unmatched junction nucleotides: 3. In germline, CDR1 is MGHRA, CDR2 YSYEKL. The CDR3 extends over 16 amino acids. CDR3 nucleotides: TGCGCCAGCAGCCAAGAGCTAGCGGGTTCCAAAAACATTCAGTACTTC. It codes for CASSQELAGSKNIQYF.

V is TRBV5-1 and J is TRBJ2-3; no definite D call. Between the trimmed V and J ends, which lost 5 bases and 3 bases, there was a span of 10 bases. The CDR3 has 13 residues. From germline, CDR1 is SGHRS and CDR2 YFSETQ. This CDR3 is CASRPHGTDTQYF. CDR3 sequence (DNA): TGCGCCAGCAGGCCACATGGGACAGATACGCAGTATTTT. Full variable domain (rest looked up from reference TRBV5-1 and TRBJ2-3): KAGVTQTPRYLIKTRGQQVTLSCSPISGHRSVSWYQQTPGQGLQFLFEYFSETQRNKGNFPGRFSGRQFSNSRSEMNVSTLELGDSALYLCASRPHGTDTQYFGPGTRLTVL.

The J gene is TRBJ2-7, the V gene TRBV6-5, with D perhaps given as TRBD1 or TRBD2 (6 bases each). The CDR3 extends over 14 amino acids. V dropped 7 bases and J dropped 0 bases, with 13 bases sitting between them. In germline, CDR1 is MNHEY, CDR2 SVGAGI. The CDR3 DNA reads TGTGCCAGCACCGGGGGCGGCAACTCCTACGAGCAGTACTTC. Translating it yields CASTGGGNSYEQYF.

The chain has TRBV6-4 and TRBJ1-1; D uncertain. The CDR3 sequence is 16 residues long. V was shortened by 3 bases and J by 1 base, with 15 bases between the two germline ends. Per the germline V gene, CDR1 is MRHNA and CDR2 is SNTAGT. The CDR3 sequence is CASSEAGGGGNTEAFF. CDR3 sequence (DNA): TGTGCCAGCAGTGAGGCAGGAGGAGGAGGGAACACTGAAGCTTTCTTT.

The rearrangement joins TRBV2 to TRBJ1-5, with D maybe TRBD1 (5 bases). This CDR3 has 15 amino acids. V lost 8 bases to trimming and J lost 4 bases, with 18 bases between them. Looked up from germline, CDR1 is SNHLY and CDR2 is FYNNEI. Written as DNA, the CDR3 is TGTGCCAGCTCCATTGAAGGCAGGGATAATCAGCCCCAGCATTTT. Encoded protein: CASSIEGRDNQPQHF.

The chain combines TRBV6-6 with TRBJ1-6; 7 positions match TRBD1. This CDR3 contains 15 residues. J was trimmed by 6 bases and V by 2 bases; bases with no gene match: 4. CDR1 and CDR2 from the germline V gene are MNHNY and SVGAGI (reference sequence). Here the CDR3 reads CASSYRQGPNSPLHF. In DNA form, the CDR3 reads TGTGCCAGCAGTTACCGACAGGGACCTAATTCACCCCTCCACTTT.

V gene TRBV4-3 combines with J gene TRBJ1-2; D remains ambiguous. Germline CDR1 and CDR2: LGHNA and YSLEER. Trimming removed 1 base from V and 7 bases from J, with 7 bases in between. The CDR3 is 12 amino acids. The CDR3 is CASSQGAGGYTF. As DNA, the CDR3 is TGCGCCAGCAGCCAAGGGGCGGGTGGCTACACCTTC.

The rearrangement links TRBV10-2 to TRBJ1-6; D is possibly TRBD1 (5 bases). Trimming left V 8 bases short and J 0 bases short, with 8 bases between. The germline CDR1 and CDR2 sequences are WSHSY and SAAADI. The CDR3 length is 14 residues. CDR3 DNA: TGCGCCAGCGGGGGGAGCTCCTATAATTCACCCCTCCACTTT. As protein: CASGGSSYNSPLHF.

On this clone itself: At the DNA level, this CDR3 is encoded by other sequences in the same sample as well. The rearrangement links TRBV3-1 (or the pseudogene TRBV3-2) to TRBJ2-3; D is ambiguous. Per the germline V gene, CDR1 is LGHDT and CDR2 is YNNKEL (reference sequence). The CDR3 contains 12 residues. V was cut by 4 bases and J by 6 bases, with 8 bases left in between. The CDR3 sequence: CASSLPWDTQYF. The DNA for the CDR3 is TGTGCCAGCAGCCTACCCTGGGATACGCAGTATTTT.

The chain recombines TRBV5-4 with TRBJ2-2; 9 bases are shared with TRBD1. Per the germline V gene, CDR1 is SGHNT and CDR2 is YYREEE (reference sequence). This CDR3 contains 16 residues. V dropped 4 bases and J dropped 4; count of bases not matched to a gene: 8. Written as DNA, the CDR3 is TGTGCCAGCAGCCTCCCGGGACAGGGTGGCACCGGGGAGCTGTTTTTT. Its protein is CASSLPGQGGTGELFF.

The chain couples TRBV3-1 (or the pseudogene TRBV3-2) to TRBJ2-7, with D maybe TRBD1 (5 bases). CDR3 size: 17 residues. In germline, CDR1 is LGHDT, CDR2 YNNKEL (reference sequence). Trimming removed 0 bases from V and 1 base from J, with 16 bases in between. DNA of the CDR3: TGTGCCAGCAGCCAAGAGCGGTGGGGCAGGAATTCCTACGAGCAGTACTTC. Residues: CASSQERWGRNSYEQYF.

V and J are TRBV6-5 and TRBJ1-3, with D unresolved. CDR3 length: 15 residues. The germline gives CDR1 MNHEY, CDR2 SVGAGI. The V end was cut by 6 bases, the J end by 2 bases, with 14 bases between. As DNA, the CDR3 is TGTGCCAGCAGGAAGACGGGCCCCCCTGGAAACACCATATATTTT. Translated, it gives CASRKTGPPGNTIYF.

This clone was observed a few times. This rearrangement joins TRBV9 to TRBJ2-7; TRBD2 matches at 8 bases. Unmatched junction bases numbered 7, after V lost 0 bases and J lost 2 bases. The CDR3 contains 16 residues. Germline V gene lookup returns CDR1 SGDLS and CDR2 YYNGEE. CDR3 sequence: CASSVGTSGNTYEQYF. CDR3 DNA: TGTGCCAGCAGCGTAGGAACTAGCGGAAATACCTACGAGCAGTACTTC.

This chain connects TRBV5-1 to TRBJ1-4; tentative D call: TRBD1 (5 bases). Germline lookup yields CDR1 SGHRS and CDR2 YFSETQ. The V and J ends lost 4 bases and 8 bases respectively, with 12 bases between them. This CDR3 contains 13 residues. For the CDR3, the DNA is TGCGCCAGCAGCGCGGGGGTGGAGGAAAAACTGTTTTTT. The encoded protein is CASSAGVEEKLFF.